Described below is a single TCR beta chain sequence and its context. Its antigen remains unknown. The sample comes from a study of cytomegalovirus exposure and HLA in healthy donors. Trimming cost V 3 bases and J 1 base, with 16 bases left between them. CDR3 length: 16 residues. Use of 60 Vbeta and 13 Jbeta primers characterized the PCR. The repertoire was sequenced with immunoSEQ multiplex PCR; TCRdb's copy has only in-frame clones and lacks some. Of more than 150,000 clones in the sample, over 80% are singletons; the top ten hold 1.5% to 1.7%. Overall study findings and caveats: In terms of immune exposure information, only CMV serostatus was available.

This chain connects TRBV23-1 to TRBJ2-7; TRBD1 might be the D (6 bases). TRBV23-1 is annotated as an ORF whose role is uncertain. This TCR derives from a man aged 35-49 years in good health and CMV-seronegative. Sequences were obtained from PBMCs. The CDR3, as DNA: TGCGCCAGCAGTCAGTCTACAGGGATCGGATCCTACGAGCAGTACTTC. Translating gives CASSQSTGIGSYEQYF.